The entry that follows covers one T cell receptor (beta chain) sequence. The same CDR3 arises from other DNA sequences in this sample as well. The sample originates from a study of blood T cell repertoires in COVID-19. On the study more broadly: Researchers got acute and convalescent COVID-19 samples from the United States, Italy and Spain. T cells, B-cell-depleted T cells, or PBMCs provided the cDNA or gDNA that served as material.

Original processing methods: Amplification of reference gene primers was used by the study to estimate nucleated cell counts. Clones were sequenced by immunoSEQ multiplex PCR, and TCRdb holds only the in-frame ones, with some missing. The DNA gave D and trimming, while V, J and clone size come from that table. The sample has under 300,000 clones, more than 75% seen once. Germline lookup yields CDR1 SGHTA and CDR2 FQGNSA. The CDR3 covers 14 residues. V dropped 1 base and J dropped 7 bases, with 11 bases sitting between them. The gene calls are TRBV7-2 and TRBJ1-5; the D gene is possibly TRBD1 (5 bases). The TCR comes from a woman aged 70-85 years with active or convalescent COVID-19. The material sequenced was peripheral blood. In DNA, the CDR3 is TGTGCCAGCAGCTTAGACAGGCTGGGACAGCCCCAGCATTTT. The encoded protein is CASSLDRLGQPQHF.